This TCR beta chain was obtained from a study of T-cell reconstitution after alpha-beta-depleted transplantation in children. This clonotype appeared many times. Its antigen is not identified. The V gene's germline CDR1 is SGHVS and CDR2 FQNEAQ. V lost 5 bases to trimming and J lost 4 bases, with 15 bases between them. This CDR3 is 14 amino acids long. General study results and limits: Surviving recipient T cells and thymic progenitors underlay high day-60 TCRbeta diversity in some patients. From newly produced T cells came most of the T-cell counts and diversity one year after transplant.

Unique molecular identifiers were incorporated during preparation of the TCRbeta library. TCRdb processed the PCR reads anew with MiXCR; each CDR3 protein has one entry. The repertoire holds 200,000 or so distinct CDR3 sequences, with 6.6% as singletons. The rearrangement joins TRBV7-8 to TRBJ2-7; D might be TRBD1 (6 bases). This sequence was found in a boy between 2 and 10 years old with acute lymphoblastic leukemia, due to receive a stem cell transplant. Sequenced material: PBMCs, taken before TCRalphabeta/CD19-depleted stem cell transplant. The CDR3 here is CASSLTGQLYEQYF. CDR3 bases: TGTGCCAGCAGCCTGACGGGACAACTATACGAGCAGTACTTC.